The 14 T cell receptor beta chains presented below share a single source sample, sequenced in a study of blood T cell repertoires in COVID-19. Profiling relied on immunoSEQ multiplex PCR, and the TCRdb table lists in-frame clones only, not all of them. Among 240,000 or so clones listed, more than 80% were seen once. Sequencing was carried out using peripheral blood. The receptors were gathered from an elderly woman with COVID-19, enrolled during active disease.

The CDR3 spells CASSFLTDIDRGAFF. For the CDR3, the DNA is TGTGCCAGCAGCTTCCTGACCGACATAGACAGGGGAGCTTTCTTT. V usage is TRBV13 and J usage is TRBJ1-1; TRBD1 aligns across 8 bases. Unmatched junction bases numbered 13, after V lost 3 bases and J lost 10 bases. There are 15 residues in the CDR3. Germline CDR1 and CDR2: PRHDT and FYEKMQ (reference sequence).

The V and J genes are TRBV6-1 and TRBJ2-7; TRBD2 aligns across 9 bases. Trimming at V came to 5 bases and at J to 6 bases, leaving 11 bases not matched to a gene. CDR3 size: 15 residues. Germline CDR1 and CDR2: MNHNS and SASEGT. The DNA for the CDR3 is TGTGCCAGCAGTTTTTCGGCTAGCGGGAAAGGCGAGCAGTACTTC. This translates into CASSFSASGKGEQYF.

The chain couples TRBV19 to TRBJ1-6; D gene ambiguous. Trimming pared 9 bases from V and 5 bases from J, leaving 17 bases between. Per germline, CDR1 LNHDA and CDR2 SQIVND (reference sequence). This CDR3 is 15 amino acids long. This CDR3 reads CASRANLGNNSPLHF. In nucleotides, the CDR3 is TGTGCCAGCCGGGCTAACCTCGGGAATAATTCACCCCTCCACTTT.

The count of this clone is one. The rearrangement links TRBV7-6 to TRBJ1-2; TRBD1 matches at 9 bases. The CDR3 loop spans 12 amino acids. CDR1 and CDR2 (germline): SGHVS, FNYEAQ. V was pared by 5 bases and J by 8 bases, with 3 bases of the junction left unmatched. The CDR3 DNA sequence: TGTGCCAGCAGCGGACAGGGGTACGGCTACACCTTC. Translating it yields CASSGQGYGYTF.

The J gene is TRBJ2-7, the V gene TRBV5-1; 9 bases are a match to TRBD1. This CDR3 has 15 residues. CDR1 and CDR2 from the germline V gene are SGHRS and YFSETQ. V lost 4 bases to trimming and J lost 2 bases; unmatched junction nucleotides: 7. CDR3 DNA sequence: TGCGCCAGCAGCCCAGTAGGGGACAGGGCCTACGAGCAGTACTTC. The encoded protein is CASSPVGDRAYEQYF.

This clone was seen just once. The chain joins TRBV15 to TRBJ1-1; D possibly corresponds to TRBD1 (5 bases). V dropped 0 bases and J dropped 8 bases, with 10 bases sitting between them. CDR3 length: 13 amino acids. The germline gives CDR1 LNHNV, CDR2 YYDKDF (reference sequence). The CDR3 nucleotides are TGTGCCACCAGCAGAGATAGGGCAGGGGAAGCTTTCTTT. Amino acid sequence: CATSRDRAGEAFF.

J is TRBJ2-1 and V is TRBV28; maybe TRBD2 (6 bases). Trimming cost V 6 bases and J 4 bases, with 13 bases left between them. This CDR3 has 14 residues. Germline V gene sequence: CDR1 MDHEN, CDR2 SYDVKM. CDR3 sequence: CASREAGLYNEQFF. The CDR3 nucleotides read TGTGCCAGCAGGGAAGCGGGCCTTTACAATGAGCAGTTCTTC.

V is TRBV5-1 and J is TRBJ2-5; 11 bases are a match to TRBD1. The CDR3 is 15 residues long. V lost 0 bases, J lost 4 bases, and 2 bases stayed unmatched. CDR1 is SGHRS and CDR2 is YFSETQ in the germline V gene. The DNA of the CDR3 is TGCGCCAGCAGCTTGGGGACAGGGGGCGGAGAGACCCAGTACTTC. Residues: CASSLGTGGGETQYF.

J is TRBJ2-7 and V is TRBV5-4; 12 bases line up with TRBD2. J lost 5 bases, V lost 1 base, and 4 bases had no gene match. Germline values: CDR1 SGHNT, CDR2 YYREEE (reference sequence). The CDR3 consists of 15 residues. CDR3 region: CASSLSTSGRNEQYF. As DNA, the CDR3 is TGTGCCAGCAGCTTGTCTACTAGCGGGAGGAACGAGCAGTACTTC.

This clone was seen only once. This chain uses TRBV7-3 with TRBJ2-2, with D possibly TRBD2 on 6 matching bases. The ends were cut back, 3 bases at V and 2 bases at J, with 10 bases in the middle. The germline gives CDR1 SGHTA, CDR2 FQGTGA. The CDR3 length is 15 residues. The CDR3 nucleotides are TGTGCCAGCAGCTTCGGCGGGGTAAACACCGGGGAGCTGTTTTTT. Residues: CASSFGGVNTGELFF.

This clone was seen a single time. This chain uses TRBV6-6 with TRBJ1-3; possible D gene TRBD1, 5 bases. V lost 7 bases to trimming and J lost 1 base, with 14 bases between them. Per germline, CDR1 MNHNY and CDR2 SVGAGI (reference sequence). CDR3 length equals 15 residues. The CDR3 is CASTPGGWSGNTIYF. Here the CDR3 DNA reads TGTGCCAGCACTCCCGGGGGGTGGTCTGGAAACACCATATATTTT.

The chain links TRBV9 to TRBJ1-1; a possible D gene is TRBD1 (5 bases). The CDR3 totals 16 residues. Germline V CDR1 and CDR2: SGDLS, YYNGEE. Trimming took 2 bases from V and 0 from J, leaving 14 bases between them. The CDR3 loop reads CASSVRGGGMNTEAFF. The CDR3 coding sequence is TGTGCCAGCAGCGTCCGCGGGGGAGGGATGAACACTGAAGCTTTCTTT.

The J gene is TRBJ2-6, the V gene TRBV5-1; 11 nucleotides match TRBD2. V was pared by 4 bases and J by 4 bases, with 10 bases of the junction left unmatched. The CDR3 runs 18 residues. In germline, CDR1 is SGHRS, CDR2 YFSETQ. Written as DNA, the CDR3 is TGCGCCAGCAGCGTGGACTCTAGCGGGGGGACCGGGGCCAACGTCCTGACTTTC. Its translation is CASSVDSSGGTGANVLTF.

V usage is TRBV15 and J usage is TRBJ1-5; possible D gene TRBD1, 6 bases. CDR1 and CDR2 (germline): LNHNV, YYDKDF (reference sequence). V was pared by 4 bases and J by 5 bases, with 15 bases between. The CDR3 length is 15 residues. The CDR3, as DNA: TGTGCCACCAGCATCCAGGACAGTTCGGATCAGCCCCAGCATTTT. Its translation: CATSIQDSSDQPQHF.